This T cell receptor beta chain was identified during a study of shared clonotypes between healthy human individuals. Whole-study findings and limits: Donor clonotype sharing was expected to depend on sequencing depth.

Sorted-subset replicate PCRs used approximately 190 ng of genomic DNA. This amount corresponded to about 29,000 T cell genomes. Only in-frame clones appear in the TCRdb table, and some are missing; sequencing was by immunoSEQ multiplex PCR. The sample lists 900,000 to 1,200,000 clones, 78% occurring once. Turning to this clone: Its antigen is as yet unknown.

Germline loops: CDR1 SEHNR, CDR2 FQNEAQ (reference sequence). After removal of 5 bases from V and 7 bases from J, the junction contained 5 bases not matched to a gene. The length of the CDR3 is 14 residues. Specimen: memory CD4+ T cells from PBMCs. As to subset: CD45RA-negative fraction. The clonotype originates from a man younger than 35 in good health. Some clones in this sample may be carry-over from other donors' samples. The V and J genes are TRBV7-9 and TRBJ1-3, with 10 nucleotides matching TRBD1. The DNA for the CDR3 is TGTGCCAGCAGCCCAGGGACAGGGGATAACACCATATATTTT. This encodes CASSPGTGDNTIYF.